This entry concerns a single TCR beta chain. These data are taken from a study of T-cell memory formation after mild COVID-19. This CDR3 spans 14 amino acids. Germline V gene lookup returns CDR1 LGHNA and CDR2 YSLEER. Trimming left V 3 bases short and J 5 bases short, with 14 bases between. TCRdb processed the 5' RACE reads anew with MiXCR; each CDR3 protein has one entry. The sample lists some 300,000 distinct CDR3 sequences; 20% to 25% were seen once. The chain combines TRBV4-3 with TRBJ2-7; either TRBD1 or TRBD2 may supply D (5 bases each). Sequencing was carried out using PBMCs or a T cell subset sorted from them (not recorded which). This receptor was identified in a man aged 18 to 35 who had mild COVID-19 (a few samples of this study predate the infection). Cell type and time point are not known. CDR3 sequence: CASSHLGRINEQYF. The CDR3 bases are TGCGCCAGCAGCCATCTGGGACGCATCAACGAGCAGTACTTC.